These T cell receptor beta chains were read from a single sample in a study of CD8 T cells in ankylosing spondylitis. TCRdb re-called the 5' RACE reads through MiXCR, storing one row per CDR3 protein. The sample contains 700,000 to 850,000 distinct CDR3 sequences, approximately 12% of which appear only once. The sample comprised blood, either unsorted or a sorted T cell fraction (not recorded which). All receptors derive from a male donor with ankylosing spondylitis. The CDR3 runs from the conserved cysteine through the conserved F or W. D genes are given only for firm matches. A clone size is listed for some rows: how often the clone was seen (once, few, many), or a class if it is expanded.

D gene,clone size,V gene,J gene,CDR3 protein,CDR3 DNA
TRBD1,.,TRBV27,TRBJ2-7,CASSSRTQGQRFSYEQYF,TGTGCCAGCAGTTCAAGGACCCAGGGACAGAGATTTTCCTACGAGCAGTACTTC
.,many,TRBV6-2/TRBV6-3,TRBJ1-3,CASTTAFSGNTIYF,TGTGCCAGTACGACGGCTTTCTCTGGAAACACCATATATTTT
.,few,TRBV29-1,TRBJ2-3,CSVDAIKGAADTQYF,TGCAGCGTTGACGCCATCAAGGGTGCCGCAGATACGCAGTATTTT
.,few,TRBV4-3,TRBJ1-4,CASSRSTGRNEKLFF,TGCGCCAGCAGCAGATCGACAGGAAGGAATGAAAAACTGTTTTTT
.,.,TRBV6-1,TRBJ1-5,CASRAWESNQPQHF,TGTGCCAGCAGGGCCTGGGAGAGCAATCAGCCCCAGCATTTT
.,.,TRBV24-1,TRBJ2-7,CATSDPRTAHEQYF,TGTGCCACCAGTGATCCTCGGACAGCTCACGAGCAGTACTTC
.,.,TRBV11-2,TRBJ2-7,CASSPIRGARGEQYF,TGTGCCAGCAGCCCAATCAGAGGAGCCCGGGGAGAGCAGTACTTC
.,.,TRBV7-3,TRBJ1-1,CASSPRSRSEAFF,TGTGCCAGCAGCCCTAGGAGCCGGTCTGAAGCTTTCTTT
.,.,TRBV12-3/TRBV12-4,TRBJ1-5,CASSLGNPGPNQPQHF,TGTGCCAGCAGTTTGGGAAACCCGGGCCCCAATCAGCCCCAGCATTTT
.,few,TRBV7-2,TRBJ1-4,CASSLTLLNEKLFF,TGTGCCAGCAGCTTAACTCTTCTCAATGAAAAACTGTTTTTT
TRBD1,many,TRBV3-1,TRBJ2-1,CASSLTGGRNYEQFF,TGTGCCAGCAGCCTGACAGGGGGCAGAAATTATGAGCAGTTCTTC
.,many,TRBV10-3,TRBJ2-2,CAISESEVLFF,TGTGCCATCAGTGAGTCTGAGGTGCTGTTTTTT
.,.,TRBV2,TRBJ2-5,CASSEDARETQYF,TGTGCCAGCAGTGAAGACGCCAGAGAGACCCAGTACTTC
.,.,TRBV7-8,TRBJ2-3,CASSSSSGHGPDTQYF,TGTGCCAGCAGCTCCTCCTCGGGACATGGGCCAGATACGCAGTATTTT